One T cell receptor beta chain is described in this entry. Germline assignment: CDR1 MDHEN and CDR2 SYDVKM. V gave up 3 bases and J gave up 7 bases, with 15 bases separating them. The CDR3 has 14 amino acids. The data belong to a study of blood T cell repertoires in COVID-19. Across the whole study: T cells, B-cell-depleted T cells, or PBMCs provided the cDNA or gDNA that served as material.

Assay: immunoSEQ multiplex PCR; the TCRdb copy retains only in-frame clones and omits some. The table lists about 480,000 clones, 88% of them singletons. Participants spanned ages about 18 to 100 years and resided in 20 to 30 US areas. Symptom resolution, clearance, or two negative PCRs marked donors in Cohort 3 as recovered. The source is a woman in her thirties or forties who had recovered from COVID-19. The J gene is TRBJ1-1, the V gene TRBV28, with D possibly TRBD1 on 5 matching bases. Specimen: PBMCs or T cells enriched from blood (not recorded which). CDR3 in DNA: TGTGCCAGCAGTTTGGGACTGTTGATCGGTGAAGCTTTCTTT. Translated: CASSLGLLIGEAFF.